This T cell receptor beta chain was captured by sequencing in a study of T-cell memory formation after mild COVID-19. Study findings and constraints: There was no confirmation that second-wave clones peaking on day 37 were SARS-CoV-2 specific. Mainly in CM and EM were contracting CD4+ clones; CD8+ were in EMRA. Contracting clones from day 15 to 85 had balanced CD4/CD8; later expanders favoured CD4+.

Sample barcodes and UMIs were carried by the TCR alpha and TCR beta cDNA libraries that 5'RACE generated with constant-segment primers. TCRdb analysed the 5' RACE reads with MiXCR anew, one entry per CDR3 protein. Here the sample spans around 440,000 distinct CDR3 sequences, 18% being singletons. This clonotype occurred a few times. What it binds is unknown. This CDR3 contains 13 residues. With 6 bases removed from V and 5 bases from J, the gap between germline ends came to 13 bases. Germline CDR1 and CDR2: SGHTA and FQGNSA. The receptor's source is an adult woman who had mild COVID-19 (a few samples of this study predate the infection). Cell type and time point are not known. Sequenced input: PBMCs or a T cell subset sorted from them (not recorded which). V is TRBV7-2 and J is TRBJ2-5; D uncertain. This CDR3 is CASRLNTGETQYF. CDR3 nucleotides: TGTGCCAGCAGACTAAACACCGGGGAGACCCAGTACTTC.